These 2 T cell receptor beta chains share one sample of origin, sequenced in a study of T cell responses to AZD1222 COVID-19 vaccine. TCRdb's table, derived via immunoSEQ multiplex PCR, lists solely in-frame clones and lacks some. The sample has tens of thousands of clones; roughly 89% are singletons. Sequencing used peripheral blood, obtained 28 days after the second AZD1222 dose. These receptors were obtained from an adult who received the AZD1222 COVID-19 vaccine.

The chain has TRBV4-2 and TRBJ1-4; unclear D gene. The V end lost 0 bases, the J end lost 6 bases, and 5 bases lay between the germline ends. Germline CDR1 is LGHNA and CDR2 is YNFKEQ. The CDR3 totals 13 residues. CDR3 coding DNA: TGTGCCAGCAGCCAAGATACGGATGAAAAACTGTTTTTT. It codes for CASSQDTDEKLFF.

The CDR3 loop reads CASSSLGGASGYTF. In nucleotides, the CDR3 is TGTGCCAGCAGTTCCCTCGGGGGGGCGAGCGGCTACACCTTC. The rearrangement uses TRBV6-6 and TRBJ1-2, with D possibly being TRBD1 (6 bases). Trimming removed 4 bases from V and 8 bases from J, with 17 bases in between. Germline lookup yields CDR1 MNHNY and CDR2 SVGAGI (reference sequence). This CDR3 contains 14 residues.